This T cell receptor beta chain was recorded in a study of blood T cell repertoires in COVID-19. Study summary: Specimens from acute and convalescent COVID-19 originated in the United States, Italy and Spain. Nucleic acid was either cDNA or gDNA, and it came from T cells, B-cell-depleted T cells, or PBMCs.

V lost 6 bases, J lost 8 bases, and 12 bases stayed unmatched. The V gene's germline CDR1 is LNHNV and CDR2 YYDKDF (reference sequence). This CDR3 is built from 16 residues. Original analysis: Nucleated cell counts were estimated from reference gene primer amplification. Clones were read by immunoSEQ multiplex PCR, and TCRdb kept only the in-frame ones, dropping some. The V and J calls and clone size were taken over from that table, and D and trimming were inferred from the DNA. The table lists approximately 170,000 clones, just over 85% of them singletons. V is TRBV15 and J is TRBJ1-4, with 10 bases fitting TRBD1. Sequenced material: peripheral blood. This clonotype originated in a man in his fifties with active or convalescent COVID-19. CDR3 sequence reads: CATRPGQGDFLEKLFF. CDR3 bases: TGTGCCACCAGACCTGGACAGGGGGATTTTTTAGAAAAACTGTTTTTT.